This record looks at one T cell receptor beta chain sequence and its context. Antigen specificity is unknown. This CDR3 comprises 14 residues. From germline, CDR1 is SGHNT and CDR2 YYREEE (reference sequence). With 0 bases clipped from V and 5 bases from J, the junction kept 4 bases outside the gene matches. This sample is part of a study of regulatory T cells in long-lasting Graves disease. For the study at large: Under 3 months of antithyroid drugs had been taken by newly diagnosed Graves' patients. The study's findings and limits: Exclusively peripheral blood, rather than thyroid tissue, was studied. Patients with persistent disease showed a bias toward TRBV28, TRBJ1-2 and TRBJ2-5.

The time point: newly diagnosed GD, antithyroid drugs for less than 3 months. From PBMCs, RNA was extracted and then used to make the TCR library. Libraries of TCR beta came from iRepertoire HTBI primers plus Arm-PCR of CDR3 regions. Via MiXCR, TCRdb re-called the multiplex PCR reads, giving one row per CDR3 protein. This table has roughly 500,000 distinct CDR3 sequences, 12% appearing once. The data also belong to a second study, concerning T cells in Graves' hyperthyroidism and ophthalmopathy.

This clonotype originated in a woman between 25 and 40 years old with Graves disease. The sequencing here drew on peripheral blood mononuclear cells (PBMCs), taken at new diagnosis, from a patient treated with antithyroid drugs. This sequence joins TRBV5-4 and TRBJ2-7, with 8 positions matching TRBD1. CDR3 sequence (DNA): TGTGCCAGCAGCTTGGAGGACAGGGTCCACGAGCAGTACTTC. Translated: CASSLEDRVHEQYF.